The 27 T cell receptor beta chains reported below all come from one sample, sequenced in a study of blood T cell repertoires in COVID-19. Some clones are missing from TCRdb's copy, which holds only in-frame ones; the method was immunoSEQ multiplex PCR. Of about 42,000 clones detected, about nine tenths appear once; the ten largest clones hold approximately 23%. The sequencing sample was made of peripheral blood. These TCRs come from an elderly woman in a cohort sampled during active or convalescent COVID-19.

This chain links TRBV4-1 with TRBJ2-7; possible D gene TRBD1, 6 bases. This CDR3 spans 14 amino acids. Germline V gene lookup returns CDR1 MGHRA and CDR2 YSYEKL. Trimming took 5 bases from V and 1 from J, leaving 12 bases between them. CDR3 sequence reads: CASSVRDNSYEQYF. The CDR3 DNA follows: TGCGCCAGCAGCGTCCGGGACAATTCCTACGAGCAGTACTTC.

The CDR3 loop reads CASRRAGRYEQYF. CDR3 in DNA: TGTGCCAGCAGGCGGGCAGGTCGCTACGAGCAGTACTTC. This sequence joins TRBV12-3 or TRBV12-4 and TRBJ2-7; D perhaps matches TRBD2 (5 bases). The CDR3 is made up of 13 amino acids. Trimming cost V 6 bases and J 3 bases, with 12 bases left between them.

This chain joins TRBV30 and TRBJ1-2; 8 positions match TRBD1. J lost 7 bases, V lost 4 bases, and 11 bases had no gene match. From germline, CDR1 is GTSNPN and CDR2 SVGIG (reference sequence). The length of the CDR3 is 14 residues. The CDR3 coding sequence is TGTGCCTGGACCTGGAGCAGGGGGCTAGGTGGCTACACCTTC. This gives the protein CAWTWSRGLGGYTF. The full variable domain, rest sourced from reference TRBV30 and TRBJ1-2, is SQTIHQWPATLVQPVGSPLSLECTVEGTSNPNLYWYRQAAGRGLQLLFYSVGIGQISSEVPQNLSASRPQDRQFILSSKKLLLSDSGFYLCAWTWSRGLGGYTFGSGTRLTVV.

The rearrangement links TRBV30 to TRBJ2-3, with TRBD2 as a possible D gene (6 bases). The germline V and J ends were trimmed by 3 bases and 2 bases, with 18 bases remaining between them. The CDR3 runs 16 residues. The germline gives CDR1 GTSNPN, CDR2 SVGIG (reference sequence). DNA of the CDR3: TGTGCCTGGAGCGGGACTTGGGCGGAGAACACAGATACGCAGTATTTT. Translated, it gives CAWSGTWAENTDTQYF.

The CDR3 here is CAIGDTGASGNTIYF. The CDR3 DNA is TGTGCCATCGGGGATACAGGAGCCTCTGGAAACACCATATATTTT. The chain uses TRBV10-3 and TRBJ1-3, with D possibly matching TRBD1 (5 bases). The CDR3 loop spans 15 amino acids. V lost 8 bases and J lost 0, with 14 bases in between. Per the germline V gene, CDR1 is ENHRY and CDR2 is SYGVKD.

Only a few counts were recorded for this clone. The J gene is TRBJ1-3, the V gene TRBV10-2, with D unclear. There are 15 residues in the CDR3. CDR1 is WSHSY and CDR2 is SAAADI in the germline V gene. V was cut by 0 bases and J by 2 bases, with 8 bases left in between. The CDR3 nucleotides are TGCGCCAGCAGTGAGTCTGCCACACCTGGAAACACCATATATTTT. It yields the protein CASSESATPGNTIYF.

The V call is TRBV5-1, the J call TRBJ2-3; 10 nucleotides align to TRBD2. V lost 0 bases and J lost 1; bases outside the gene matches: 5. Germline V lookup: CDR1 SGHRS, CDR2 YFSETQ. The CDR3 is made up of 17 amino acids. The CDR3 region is CASSLGSTSGGTDTQYF. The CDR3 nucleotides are TGCGCCAGCAGCTTGGGCTCAACTAGCGGGGGCACAGATACGCAGTATTTT.

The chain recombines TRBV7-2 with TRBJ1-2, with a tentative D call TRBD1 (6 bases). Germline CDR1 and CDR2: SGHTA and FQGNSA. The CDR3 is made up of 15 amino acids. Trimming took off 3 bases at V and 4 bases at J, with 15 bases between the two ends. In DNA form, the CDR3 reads TGTGCCAGCAGCTTCCGGGACATGGCGGCCTATGGCTACACCTTC. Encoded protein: CASSFRDMAAYGYTF.

The CDR3 reads CASSDSGTNTGELFF. Written as DNA, the CDR3 is TGCGCCAGCAGTGATAGCGGGACGAACACCGGGGAGCTGTTTTTT. This chain uses TRBV10-1 with TRBJ2-2, with 8 bases identical to TRBD2. Germline V gene data show CDR1 as WNHNN and CDR2 as SYGVQD (reference sequence). V was pared by 3 bases and J by 0 bases, with 0 bases of the junction left unmatched. The CDR3 extends over 15 amino acids.

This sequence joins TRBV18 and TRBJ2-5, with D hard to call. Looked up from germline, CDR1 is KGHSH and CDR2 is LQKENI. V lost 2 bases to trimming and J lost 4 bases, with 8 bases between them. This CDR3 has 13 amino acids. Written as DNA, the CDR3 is TGTGCCAGCTCACCAAACGTCAGAGAGACCCAGTACTTC. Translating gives CASSPNVRETQYF.

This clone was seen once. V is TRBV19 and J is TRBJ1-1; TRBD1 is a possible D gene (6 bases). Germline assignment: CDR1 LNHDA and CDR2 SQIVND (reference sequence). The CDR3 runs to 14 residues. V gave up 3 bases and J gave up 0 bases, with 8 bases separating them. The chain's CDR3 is CASSIGTLNTEAFF. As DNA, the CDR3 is TGTGCCAGTAGTATCGGGACACTGAACACTGAAGCTTTCTTT.

CDR3 in amino acids: CAITSTGDGYTF. CDR3 nucleotide sequence: TGTGCCATCACCTCGACGGGAGATGGCTACACCTTC. The chain recombines TRBV10-3 with TRBJ1-2; no clear D. The V end lost 7 bases, the J end lost 6 bases, and 12 bases lay between the germline ends. Germline CDR1 ENHRY, CDR2 SYGVKD. The CDR3 loop spans 12 amino acids.

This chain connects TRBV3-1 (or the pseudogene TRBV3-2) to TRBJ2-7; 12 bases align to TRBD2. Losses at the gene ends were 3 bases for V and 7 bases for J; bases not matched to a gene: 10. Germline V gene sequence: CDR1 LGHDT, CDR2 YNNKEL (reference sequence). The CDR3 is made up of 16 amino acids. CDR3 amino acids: CASSHSSGRAVLEQYF. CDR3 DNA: TGTGCCAGCAGCCACTCTAGCGGGAGGGCCGTTTTAGAGCAGTACTTC.

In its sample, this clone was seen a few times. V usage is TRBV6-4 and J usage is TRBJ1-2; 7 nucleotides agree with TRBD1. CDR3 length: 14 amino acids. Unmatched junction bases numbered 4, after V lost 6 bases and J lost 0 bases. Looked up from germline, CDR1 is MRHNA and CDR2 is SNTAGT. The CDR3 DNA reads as TGTGCCAGCAGGGGACAGCTAGCTAACTATGGCTACACCTTC. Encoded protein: CASRGQLANYGYTF.

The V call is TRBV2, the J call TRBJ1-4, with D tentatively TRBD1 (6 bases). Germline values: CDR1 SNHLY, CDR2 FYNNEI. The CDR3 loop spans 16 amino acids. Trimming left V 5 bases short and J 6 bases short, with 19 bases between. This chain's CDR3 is CASSSEGGTGYEKLFF. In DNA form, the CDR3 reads TGTGCCAGCAGTTCCGAGGGGGGGACGGGGTATGAAAAACTGTTTTTT.

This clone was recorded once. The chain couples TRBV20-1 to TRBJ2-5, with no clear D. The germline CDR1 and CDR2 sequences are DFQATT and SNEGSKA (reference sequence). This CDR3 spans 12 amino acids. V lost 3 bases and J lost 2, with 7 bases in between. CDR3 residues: CSASPGQETQYF. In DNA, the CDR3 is TGCAGTGCTAGTCCAGGACAAGAGACCCAGTACTTC.

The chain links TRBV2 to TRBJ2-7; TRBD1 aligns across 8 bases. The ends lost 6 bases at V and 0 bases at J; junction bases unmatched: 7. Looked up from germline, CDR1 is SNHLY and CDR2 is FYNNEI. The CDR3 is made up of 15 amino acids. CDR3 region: CASRDPGQASYEQYF. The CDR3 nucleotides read TGTGCCAGCAGGGATCCGGGACAGGCCTCCTACGAGCAGTACTTC. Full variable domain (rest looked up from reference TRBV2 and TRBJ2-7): EPEVTQTPSHQVTQMGQEVILRCVPISNHLYFYWYRQILGQKVEFLVSFYNNEISEKSEIFDDQFSVERPDGSNFTLKIRSTKLEDSAMYFCASRDPGQASYEQYFGPGTRLTVT.

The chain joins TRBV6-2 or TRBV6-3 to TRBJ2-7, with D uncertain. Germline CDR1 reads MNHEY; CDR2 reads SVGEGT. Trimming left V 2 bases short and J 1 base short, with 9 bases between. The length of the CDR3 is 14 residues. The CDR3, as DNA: TGTGCCAGCAGTTACAACGGGTTTTCCTACGAGCAGTACTTC. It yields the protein CASSYNGFSYEQYF.

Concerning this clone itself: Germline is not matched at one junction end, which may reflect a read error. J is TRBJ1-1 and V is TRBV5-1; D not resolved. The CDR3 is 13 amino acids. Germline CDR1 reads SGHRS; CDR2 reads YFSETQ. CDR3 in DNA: TGCGCCAGCAGCTTGGGAGGGAACCCTGAAGCTTTCTTT. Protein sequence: CASSLGGNPEAFF.

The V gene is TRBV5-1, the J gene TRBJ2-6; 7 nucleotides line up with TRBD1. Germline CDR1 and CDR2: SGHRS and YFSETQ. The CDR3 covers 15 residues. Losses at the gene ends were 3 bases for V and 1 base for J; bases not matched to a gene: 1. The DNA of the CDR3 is TGCGCCAGCAGCTCGACAGGGTCTGGGGCCAACGTCCTGACTTTC. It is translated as CASSSTGSGANVLTF.

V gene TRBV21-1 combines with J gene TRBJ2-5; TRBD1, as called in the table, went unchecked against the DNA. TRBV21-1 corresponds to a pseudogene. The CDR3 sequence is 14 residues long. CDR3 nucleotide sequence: TGTGCCAGCAAGGGACAGGGTTCGCAAGAGACCCAGTACTTC. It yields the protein CASKGQGSQETQYF.

The CDR3 region is CASSVATGLKETQYF. The CDR3 region has the DNA TGTGCCAGCAGCGTAGCGACAGGGCTTAAAGAGACCCAGTACTTC. V and J are TRBV9 and TRBJ2-5, with 7 bases aligning to TRBD1. The CDR3 has 15 amino acids. The ends lost 0 bases at V and 3 bases at J; junction bases unmatched: 5. Per germline, CDR1 SGDLS and CDR2 YYNGEE.

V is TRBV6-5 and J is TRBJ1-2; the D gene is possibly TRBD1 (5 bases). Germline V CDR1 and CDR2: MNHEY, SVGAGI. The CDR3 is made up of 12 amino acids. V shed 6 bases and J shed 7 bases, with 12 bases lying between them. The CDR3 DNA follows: TGTGCCAGCAGCAAACTCGGGGGTGGCTACACCTTC. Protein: CASSKLGGGYTF.

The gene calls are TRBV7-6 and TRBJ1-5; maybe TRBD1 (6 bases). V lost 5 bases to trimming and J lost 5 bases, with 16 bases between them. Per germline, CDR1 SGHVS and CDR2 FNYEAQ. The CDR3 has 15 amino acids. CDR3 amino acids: CASSPFRGGDQPQHF. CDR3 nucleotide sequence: TGTGCCAGCAGCCCCTTCAGGGGAGGGGATCAGCCCCAGCATTTT.

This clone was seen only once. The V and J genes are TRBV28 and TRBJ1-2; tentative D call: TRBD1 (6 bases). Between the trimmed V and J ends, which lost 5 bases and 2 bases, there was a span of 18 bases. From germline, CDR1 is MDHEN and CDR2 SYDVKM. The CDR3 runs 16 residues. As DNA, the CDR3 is TGTGCCAGCAGTCGCGGGGGCACCCCATTGAACTATGGCTACACCTTC. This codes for CASSRGGTPLNYGYTF.

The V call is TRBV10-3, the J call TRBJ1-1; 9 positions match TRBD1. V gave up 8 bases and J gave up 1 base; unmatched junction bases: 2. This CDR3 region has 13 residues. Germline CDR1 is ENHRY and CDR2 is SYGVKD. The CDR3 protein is CAILQGANTEAFF. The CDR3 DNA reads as TGTGCCATCCTACAGGGGGCGAACACTGAAGCTTTCTTT.

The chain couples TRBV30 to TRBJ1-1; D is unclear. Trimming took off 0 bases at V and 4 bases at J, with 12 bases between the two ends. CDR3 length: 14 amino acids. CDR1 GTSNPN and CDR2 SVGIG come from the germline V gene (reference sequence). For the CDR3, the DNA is TGTGCCTGGAGTGTGTCGGGTCTAGGCACTGAAGCTTTCTTT. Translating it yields CAWSVSGLGTEAFF.